Below are 9 T cell receptor beta chains sequenced from a single sample in a study of T cells after yellow fever vaccination. TCRdb reprocessed the 5' RACE reads via MiXCR and lists one record per CDR3 protein. The repertoire includes under 250,000 distinct CDR3 sequences, roughly 7.2% of them detected once, and approximately 0.84% sits in the top ten. Specimen: CD4+ T cells sorted from PBMCs, collected 15 days after the yellow fever booster vaccination. Receptors were obtained from a man under 40 who received the YFV17D yellow fever vaccine.

The table lists this clonotype with a few counts. The chain uses TRBV15 and TRBJ2-3, with D possibly TRBD1 on 7 matching bases. From germline, CDR1 is LNHNV and CDR2 YYDKDF (reference sequence). The CDR3 runs 15 residues. Between the trimmed V and J ends, which lost 4 bases and 4 bases, there was a span of 15 bases. The CDR3 reads CATSIPQGGADTQYF. CDR3 in DNA: TGTGCCACCAGCATCCCCCAGGGGGGCGCAGATACGCAGTATTTT.

The table lists this clonotype with many counts. V is TRBV18 and J is TRBJ1-1; tentative D call: TRBD1 (6 bases). Trimming stripped 4 bases from V and 1 base from J, with 13 bases between. From germline, CDR1 is KGHSH and CDR2 LQKENI. CDR3 length: 15 residues. CDR3 amino acids: CASSLGPTGNTEAFF. CDR3 DNA: TGTGCCAGCTCACTGGGGCCGACAGGGAACACTGAAGCTTTCTTT.

The sample holds a few counts of this clonotype. This rearrangement joins TRBV19 to TRBJ2-5; D gene uncertain. V was cut by 6 bases and J by 5 bases, with 19 bases left in between. Germline V lookup: CDR1 LNHDA, CDR2 SQIVND (reference sequence). The CDR3 runs to 15 residues. CDR3 coding DNA: TGTGCCAGTAGCCGGGCCGGATCCACCCGGGAGACCCAGTACTTC. This gives the protein CASSRAGSTRETQYF.

The V gene is TRBV9, the J gene TRBJ2-2; 8 positions match TRBD2. CDR1 and CDR2 (germline): SGDLS, YYNGEE. Trimming removed 1 base from V and 4 bases from J; junction bases left unmatched: 0. CDR3 length equals 14 residues. The CDR3 loop is CASSVSGSTGELFF. CDR3 bases: TGTGCCAGCAGCGTAAGCGGGAGCACCGGGGAGCTGTTTTTT. Supplemented by reference TRBV9 and TRBJ2-2, the full variable domain reads DSGVTQTPKHLITATGQRVTLRCSPRSGDLSVYWYQQSLDQGLQFLIQYYNGEERAKGNILERFSAQQFPDLHSELNLSSLELGDSALYFCASSVSGSTGELFFGEGSRLTVL.

There are a few counts of this clonotype. The chain recombines TRBV7-2 with TRBJ2-7; D uncertain. Germline CDR1 SGHTA, CDR2 FQGNSA. V dropped 7 bases and J dropped 5 bases, with 12 bases sitting between them. The CDR3 has 12 amino acids. The CDR3, as DNA: TGTGCCAGCACGCGCCCACCAGACGAGCAGTACTTC. It translates to CASTRPPDEQYF. Together with reference TRBV7-2 and TRBJ2-7, the CDR3 gives the full variable domain: GAGVSQSPSNKVTEKGKDVELRCDPISGHTALYWYRQSLGQGLEFLIYFQGNSAPDKSGLPSDRFSAERTGGSVSTLTIQRTQQEDSAVYLCASTRPPDEQYFGPGTRLTVT.

This clonotype was detected many times. The CDR3 nucleotides read TGTGCCAGCAGCTTAAAGGACGACAGGAGGAGCGAGCAGTACTTC. Translating it yields CASSLKDDRRSEQYF. The V gene is TRBV7-9, the J gene TRBJ2-7; tentatively, D is TRBD1 (6 bases). Germline V gives CDR1 SEHNR, CDR2 FQNEAQ (reference sequence). Trimming removed 2 bases at V and 6 bases at J, with 17 bases between. The CDR3 totals 15 residues.

This chain links TRBV5-1 with TRBJ2-2; a weak D match, TRBD1 (6 bases). This CDR3 is built from 14 residues. V gave up 4 bases and J gave up 5 bases, with 12 bases separating them. CDR1 and CDR2 from the germline V gene are SGHRS and YFSETQ. In nucleotides, the CDR3 is TGCGCCAGCAGCATGGACAGAATGACCGGGGAGCTGTTTTTT. It is translated as CASSMDRMTGELFF.

The chain combines TRBV7-2 with TRBJ1-1, with a weak D call TRBD1 (5 bases). V lost 6 bases, J lost 6 bases, and 14 bases lay in between. The germline V gene encodes CDR1 SGHTA and CDR2 FQGNSA. The CDR3 extends over 13 amino acids. The CDR3 region is CASSTQWGAEAFF. CDR3 coding DNA: TGTGCCAGCAGTACCCAGTGGGGCGCTGAAGCTTTCTTT.

This clonotype was recorded many times. J is TRBJ1-1 and V is TRBV12-3 or TRBV12-4; D is ambiguous. This CDR3 spans 13 amino acids. V lost 3 bases and J 1 base, leaving 6 bases between the germline ends. The CDR3 reads CASSFWENTEAFF. As DNA, the CDR3 is TGTGCCAGCAGTTTTTGGGAGAACACTGAAGCTTTCTTT.